This T cell receptor (beta chain) was sequenced for a study of CD8 T cells in ankylosing spondylitis. Study results and limitations: For ankylosing spondylitis blood, a TCR beta motif of eight or nine highly homologous variants appeared characteristic. CD8+ cells made up the disease-linked clones, which were relatively rare in peripheral blood.

V was cut by 5 bases and J by 5 bases, with 19 bases left in between. Germline V gives CDR1 DFQATT, CDR2 SNEGSKA (reference sequence). This CDR3 is 15 amino acids long. As regards this clonotype: Its target is unknown.

Each TCR beta library was made by quantitative 5'-RACE that incorporated molecular barcodes. One entry per CDR3 protein results from TCRdb running MiXCR on the 5' RACE reads. The table lists roughly 150,000 distinct CDR3 sequences, 25% to 35% of them singletons. This TCR came from a male donor with ankylosing spondylitis. The chain uses TRBV20-1 and TRBJ2-1; perhaps TRBD2 as D (6 bases). Sequenced input: synovial fluid, either unsorted or a sorted T cell fraction (not recorded which). The CDR3 sequence: CSASFSRRGHNEQFF. CDR3 nucleotides: TGCAGTGCTTCTTTTAGTCGGCGGGGACACAATGAGCAGTTCTTC.